The T cell receptor beta chain under discussion was sequenced for a study of blood T cell repertoires in COVID-19. The CDR3 is 14 residues long. V was clipped by 5 bases and J by 1 base, with 9 bases between them. The V gene's germline CDR1 is MGHDK and CDR2 SYGVNS. Method: immunoSEQ multiplex PCR; TCRdb's copy keeps in-frame clones and lacks some. The table has some 80,000 clones, approximately 80% seen once. The sequenced sample consisted of peripheral blood. This TCR derives from a man aged 80 or over with active or convalescent COVID-19. V and J are TRBV25-1 and TRBJ1-3; D possibly corresponds to TRBD1 (5 bases). CDR3 in amino acids: CASSRAGSGNTIYF. The DNA for the CDR3 is TGTGCCAGCAGTCGTGCAGGGTCTGGAAACACCATATATTTT.